This T cell receptor beta chain was observed in a study of blood T cells in healthy people across ages. Findings of the study overall: Per million T cells, the diversity of TCR beta decreased roughly linearly as age advanced. Both naive CD4+ cell counts and diversity were greater in long-lived donors than in aged donors.

CDR1 is MNHEY, CDR2 SVGEGT, per germline. The CDR3 has 16 residues. V gave up 0 bases and J gave up 5 bases; unmatched junction bases: 7. Combining a sample-barcoded 5' primer with a J-beta primer mix, a second PCR ran for about 7 to 11 cycles. TCRdb ran MiXCR on the 5' RACE reads and lists one entry per CDR3 protein. The table shows about 1.6 million distinct CDR3 sequences, with roughly a third occurring only once. About this clonotype: Its target is unknown.

This chain links TRBV6-2 or TRBV6-3 with TRBJ2-3, with TRBD2 matching over 8 bases. This sequence was found in a woman aged 30 to 39 in good health. Sequenced input: blood. The CDR3 spells CASSYSTAGGGDTQYF. Written as DNA, the CDR3 is TGTGCCAGCAGTTACTCGACGGCGGGGGGCGGAGATACGCAGTATTTT.